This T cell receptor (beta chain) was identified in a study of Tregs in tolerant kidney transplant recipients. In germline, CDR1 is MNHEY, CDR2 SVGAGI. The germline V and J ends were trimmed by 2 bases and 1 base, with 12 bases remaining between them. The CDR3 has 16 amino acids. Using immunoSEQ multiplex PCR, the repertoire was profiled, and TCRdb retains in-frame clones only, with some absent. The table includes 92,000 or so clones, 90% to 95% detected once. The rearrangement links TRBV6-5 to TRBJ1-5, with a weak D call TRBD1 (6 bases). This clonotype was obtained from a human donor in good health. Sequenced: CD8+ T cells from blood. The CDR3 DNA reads TGTGCCAGCAGTTACCCGACAGACAGGAGCAATCAGCCCCAGCATTTT. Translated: CASSYPTDRSNQPQHF.